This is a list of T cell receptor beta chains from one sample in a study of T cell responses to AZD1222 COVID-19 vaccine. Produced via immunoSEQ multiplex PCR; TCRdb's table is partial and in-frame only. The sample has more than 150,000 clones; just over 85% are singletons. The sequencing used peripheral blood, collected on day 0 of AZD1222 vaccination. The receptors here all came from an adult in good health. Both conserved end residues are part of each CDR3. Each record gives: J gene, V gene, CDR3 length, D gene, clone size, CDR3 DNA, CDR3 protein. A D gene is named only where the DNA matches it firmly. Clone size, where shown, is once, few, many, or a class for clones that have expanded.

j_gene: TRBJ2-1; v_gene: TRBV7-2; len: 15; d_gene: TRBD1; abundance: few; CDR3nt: TGTGCCAGCAGCTTAGGGACAGGGTCCTACAATGAGCAGTTCTTC; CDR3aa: CASSLGTGSYNEQFF
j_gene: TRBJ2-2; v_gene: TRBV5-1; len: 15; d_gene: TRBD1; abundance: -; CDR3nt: TGCGCCAGCAGATCCAGGGGGCGCGGGACCGGGGAGCTGTTTTTT; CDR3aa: CASRSRGRGTGELFF
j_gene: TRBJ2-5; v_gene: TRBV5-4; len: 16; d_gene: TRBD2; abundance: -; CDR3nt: TGTGCCAGCAGCTTGGGGACTAGCGGGAGTAAAGAGACCCAGTACTTC; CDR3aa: CASSLGTSGSKETQYF
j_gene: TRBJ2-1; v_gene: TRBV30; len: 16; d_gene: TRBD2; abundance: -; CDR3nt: TGTGCCTGGAGTGTAAGTACGCTAGCGGGAGGCCATGAGCAGTTCTTC; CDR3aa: CAWSVSTLAGGHEQFF
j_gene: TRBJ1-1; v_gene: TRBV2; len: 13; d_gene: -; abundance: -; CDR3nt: TGTGCCAGCAGTGTAGGTGGGTACACTGAAGCTTTCTTT; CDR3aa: CASSVGGYTEAFF
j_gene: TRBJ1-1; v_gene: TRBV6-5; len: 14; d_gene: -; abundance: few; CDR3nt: TGTGCCAGCAGTAACAGGGTGGGGAACACTGAAGCTTTCTTT; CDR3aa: CASSNRVGNTEAFF
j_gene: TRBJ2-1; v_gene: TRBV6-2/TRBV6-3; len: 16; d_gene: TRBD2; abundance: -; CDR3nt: TGTGCCAGCAGTTACTCCGGGACTAGCTTCCACAATGAGCAGTTCTTC; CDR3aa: CASSYSGTSFHNEQFF
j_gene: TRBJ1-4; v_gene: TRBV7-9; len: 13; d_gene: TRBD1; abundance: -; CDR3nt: TGTGCCAGCAGCTCTGAGGGACAGAATAAACTGTTTTTT; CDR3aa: CASSSEGQNKLFF
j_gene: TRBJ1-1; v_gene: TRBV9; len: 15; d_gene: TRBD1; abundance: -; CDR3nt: TGTGCCAGCAGCCTCTTCGGACAGGGGGGAGCTGAAGCTTTCTTT; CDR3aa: CASSLFGQGGAEAFF
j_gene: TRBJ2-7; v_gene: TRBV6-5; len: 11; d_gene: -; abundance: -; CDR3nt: TGTGCCAGCAGCCAAGGCGGCGAGCAGTACTTC; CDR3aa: CASSQGGEQYF
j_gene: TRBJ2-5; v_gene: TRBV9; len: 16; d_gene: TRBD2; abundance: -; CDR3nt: TGTGCCAGCAGCGTATACGAGCGGGGGGGCCAGGAGACCCAGTACTTC; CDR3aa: CASSVYERGGQETQYF
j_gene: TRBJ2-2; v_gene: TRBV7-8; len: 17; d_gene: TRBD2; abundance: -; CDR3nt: TGTGCCAGCAGCTCGGGACTAGCGGGAGGAGGGACCGGGGAGCTGTTTTTT; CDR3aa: CASSSGLAGGGTGELFF
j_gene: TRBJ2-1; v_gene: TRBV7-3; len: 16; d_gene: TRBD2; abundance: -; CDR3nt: TGTGCCAGCAGCTTCCTAGCGGGAGCGTTCATGCATGAGCAGTTCTTC; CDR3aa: CASSFLAGAFMHEQFF
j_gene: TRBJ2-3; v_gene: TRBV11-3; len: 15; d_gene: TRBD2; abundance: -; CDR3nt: TGTGCCAGCAGTTCTGCGGGGGGATCGGCAGATACGCAGTATTTT; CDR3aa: CASSSAGGSADTQYF
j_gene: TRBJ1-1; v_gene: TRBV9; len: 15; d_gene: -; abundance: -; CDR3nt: TGTGCCAGCAGCGTAAATTACTGGGCCTACACTGAAGCTTTCTTT; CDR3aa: CASSVNYWAYTEAFF
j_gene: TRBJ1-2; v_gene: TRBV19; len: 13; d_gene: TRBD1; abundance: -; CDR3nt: TGTGCCAGTAGGCCGGGACAGACTATGGGCTACACCTTC; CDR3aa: CASRPGQTMGYTF
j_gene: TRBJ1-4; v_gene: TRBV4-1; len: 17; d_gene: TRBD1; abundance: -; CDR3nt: TGCGCCAGCAGCCAAGGGCAGGGGGCAGGTCTGGATGAAAAACTGTTTTTT; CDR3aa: CASSQGQGAGLDEKLFF
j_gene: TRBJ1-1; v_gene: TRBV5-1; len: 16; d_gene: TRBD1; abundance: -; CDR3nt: TGCGCCAGCAGCTCCACCGGGACAGGGCTTAACACTGAAGCTTTCTTT; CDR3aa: CASSSTGTGLNTEAFF
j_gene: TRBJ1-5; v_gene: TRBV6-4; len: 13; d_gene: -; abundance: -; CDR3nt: TGTGCCAGCAGTGCGGAAGGGACTCAGCCCCAGCATTTT; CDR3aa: CASSAEGTQPQHF
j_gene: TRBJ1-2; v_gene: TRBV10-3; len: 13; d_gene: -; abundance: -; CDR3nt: TGTGCCATCCAGCGGGAGTATGGGTATGGCTACACCTTC; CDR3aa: CAIQREYGYGYTF
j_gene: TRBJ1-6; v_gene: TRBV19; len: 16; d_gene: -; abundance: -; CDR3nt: TGTGCCAGTAGTCAGAATTCGGCAGATAGGAATTCACCCCTCCACTTT; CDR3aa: CASSQNSADRNSPLHF
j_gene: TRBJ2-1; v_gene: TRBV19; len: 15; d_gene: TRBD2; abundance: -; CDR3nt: TGTGCCAGTAGTATATCACAGCGGGGGCTCAATGAGCAGTTCTTC; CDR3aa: CASSISQRGLNEQFF
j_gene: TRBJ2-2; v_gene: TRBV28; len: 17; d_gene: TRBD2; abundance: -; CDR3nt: TGTGCCAGCAGTTTCGGTGGGACTAGCGGGGTCACCGGGGAGCTGTTTTTT; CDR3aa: CASSFGGTSGVTGELFF
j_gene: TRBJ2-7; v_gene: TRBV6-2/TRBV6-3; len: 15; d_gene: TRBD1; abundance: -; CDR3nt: TGTGCCAGCAGTTACTCGATCGGGACAGCCTACGAGCAGTACTTC; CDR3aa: CASSYSIGTAYEQYF
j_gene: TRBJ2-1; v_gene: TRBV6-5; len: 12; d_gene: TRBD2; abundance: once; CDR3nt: TGTGCCAGCAGCTTTAGCGGGGGGGAGCAGTTCTTC; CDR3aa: CASSFSGGEQFF
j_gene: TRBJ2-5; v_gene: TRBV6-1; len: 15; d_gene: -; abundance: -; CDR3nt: TGTGCCAGCAGTGAAGCGCTGGGGAGCGGGGAGACCCAGTACTTC; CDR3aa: CASSEALGSGETQYF
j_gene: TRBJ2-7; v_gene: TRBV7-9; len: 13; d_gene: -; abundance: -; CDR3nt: TGTGCCAGCAGCTCGACGGGATCGAACGAGCAGTACTTC; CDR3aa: CASSSTGSNEQYF
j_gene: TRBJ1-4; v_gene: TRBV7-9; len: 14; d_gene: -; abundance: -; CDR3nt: TGTGCCAGCAGCTTTACAGGGTTGAATGAAAAACTGTTTTTT; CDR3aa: CASSFTGLNEKLFF
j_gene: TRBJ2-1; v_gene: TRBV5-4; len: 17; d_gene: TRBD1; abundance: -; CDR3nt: TGTGCCAGCAGCTTGCCCTGGGGACAGAGGGACCACAATGAGCAGTTCTTC; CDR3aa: CASSLPWGQRDHNEQFF